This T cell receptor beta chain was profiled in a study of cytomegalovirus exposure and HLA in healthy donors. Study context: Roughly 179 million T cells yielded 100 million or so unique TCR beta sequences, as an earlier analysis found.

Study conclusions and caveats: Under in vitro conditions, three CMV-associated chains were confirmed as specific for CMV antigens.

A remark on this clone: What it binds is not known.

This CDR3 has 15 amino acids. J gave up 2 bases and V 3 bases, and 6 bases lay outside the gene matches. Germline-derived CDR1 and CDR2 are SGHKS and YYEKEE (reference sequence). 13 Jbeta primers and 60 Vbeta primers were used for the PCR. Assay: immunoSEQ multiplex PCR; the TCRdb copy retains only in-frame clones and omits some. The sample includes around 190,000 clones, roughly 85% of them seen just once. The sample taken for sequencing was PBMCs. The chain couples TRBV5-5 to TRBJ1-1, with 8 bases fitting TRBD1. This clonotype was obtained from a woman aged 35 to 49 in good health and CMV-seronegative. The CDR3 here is CASSSQGQGNTEAFF. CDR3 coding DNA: TGTGCCAGCAGCTCACAAGGACAGGGAAACACTGAAGCTTTCTTT.